The rows below give T cell receptor beta chains drawn from one sample of a study of breast tumors, draining lymph nodes, adjacent tissues. MiXCR, applied by TCRdb to the multiplex PCR reads, yields one record per CDR3 protein. Of over 130,000 distinct CDR3 sequences in the sample, less than 35% were seen once. The material sequenced was axillary lymph node tissue. The receptors stem from a female donor with breast cancer. Some clones in this sample may be carry-over from other donors' samples. CDR3s include the opening cysteine and the closing phenylalanine or tryptophan. The D gene is left open where the match is weak. Size is omitted from some rows. Given values are once, few, many or a class for expanded clones.

j_call clone_size v_call d_call cdr3_aa cdr3_nt
TRBJ1-6 . TRBV24-1 . CATRGTPNRNSPLHF TGTGCCACCAGAGGGACACCTAACCGGAATTCACCCCTCCACTTT
TRBJ2-6 . TRBV3-1 . CASSQDAGASGANVLTF TGTGCCAGCAGCCAAGATGCAGGGGCCTCTGGGGCCAACGTCCTGACTTTC
TRBJ2-1 . TRBV9 TRBD1 CASSGPSGTDTYTEQFF TGTGCCAGCAGCGGACCCTCCGGGACAGACACCTACACTGAACAGTTCTTC
TRBJ1-3 many TRBV12-3/TRBV12-4 . CASSLDQGRGNTIYF TGTGCCAGCAGTTTGGATCAGGGACGCGGAAACACCATATATTTT
TRBJ1-4 . TRBV9 TRBD1 CASSPRQGSEKLFF TGTGCCAGCAGCCCTCGACAGGGGTCAGAAAAACTGTTTTTT
TRBJ1-2 many TRBV2 . CASSPPLGVYGYTF TGTGCCAGCAGCCCCCCTTTGGGGGTCTATGGCTACACCTTC
TRBJ1-2 many TRBV11-2 . CASSLAGGANYGYTF TGTGCCAGCAGCTTAGCGGGTGGGGCTAACTATGGCTACACCTTC
TRBJ2-7 . TRBV6-5 TRBD2 CVSRAEPGLANYEQHF TGTGTCAGCAGGGCGGAACCGGGACTAGCGAACTACGAGCAGCACTTC
TRBJ1-2 many TRBV4-2 TRBD1 CASSQLAGGSLGYTF TGTGCCAGCAGCCAGTTGGCAGGGGGTAGTTTGGGCTACACCTTC
TRBJ2-5 . TRBV7-4 . CASSPDRGGWLHLRF .
TRBJ1-2 many TRBV2 . CASTERGSSYGYTF TGTGCCAGCACAGAGCGGGGGTCCTCCTATGGCTACACCTTC
TRBJ2-2 many TRBV4-2 . CASSQDFSAENTGELFF TGTGCCAGCAGCCAAGACTTTAGCGCGGAGAACACCGGGGAGCTGTTTTTT
TRBJ1-3 . TRBV11-2 . CASSLGQGIGNTIYF TGTGCCAGCAGCTTAGGGCAGGGTATTGGAAACACCATATATTTT
TRBJ1-2 . TRBV7-8 . CASSLLAGWIGASLGYTF TGTGCCAGCAGCTTGTTGGCAGGGTGGATCGGAGCTTCCCTTGGCTACACCTTC
TRBJ1-2 many TRBV5-1 . CASSLTGSSYGYTF TGCGCCAGCAGCTTGACAGGGAGCAGCTATGGCTACACCTTC
TRBJ1-6 . TRBV20-1 . CSASDKRASAGPLHF TGCAGTGCTAGCGACAAGAGGGCATCCGCGGGACCCCTCCACTTT